The present TCR beta chain was sequenced within a study of blood T cell repertoires in COVID-19. For the study at large: T cells, B-cell-depleted T cells, or PBMCs supplied cDNA or gDNA.

This CDR3 has 15 amino acids. The V end was cut by 2 bases, the J end by 4 bases, with 14 bases between. Germline values: CDR1 MNHNY, CDR2 SVGAGI (reference sequence). Original handling: From reference gene primer amplification, estimates of nucleated cell counts were derived. Profiling relied on immunoSEQ multiplex PCR, and the TCRdb table lists in-frame clones only, not all of them. V and J calls and clone size are copied from that table; D and trimming were computed from the DNA. The data hold approximately 190,000 clones, with roughly 80% observed a single time. This sequence originates from a man aged 60 to 69 with active or convalescent COVID-19. This chain uses TRBV6-6 with TRBJ1-1; D is unresolved. Sequenced sample: peripheral blood. This CDR3 is CASSYPISASTEAFF. CDR3 bases: TGTGCCAGCAGTTACCCGATCTCCGCGAGCACTGAAGCTTTCTTT.